This passage covers 5 T cell receptor beta chains from one sample sequenced in a study of shared clonotypes between healthy human individuals. Profiling relied on immunoSEQ multiplex PCR, and the TCRdb table lists in-frame clones only, not all of them. This sample yields 980,000 or so clones, of which 76% are seen a single time; nearly 1.5% belongs to the top ten. Material: memory CD4+ T cells sorted from blood. Subset defined: CD45RA-negative fraction. The source is a man aged 18 to 30 in good health.

This clone has a single count. V and J are TRBV7-9 and TRBJ2-3, with a tentative D call TRBD1 (7 bases). Germline V gene data show CDR1 as SEHNR and CDR2 as FQNEAQ (reference sequence). The CDR3 spans 15 residues. V lost 5 bases, J lost 1 base, and 13 bases lay in between. The CDR3 nucleotides read TGTGCCAGCAGCGCGACAGGGACTCGCACAGATACGCAGTATTTT. Encoded protein: CASSATGTRTDTQYF.

J is TRBJ2-1 and V is TRBV28; tentatively, D is TRBD1 (6 bases). In germline, CDR1 is MDHEN, CDR2 SYDVKM. Trimming stripped 2 bases from V and 5 bases from J, with 13 bases between. This CDR3 contains 15 residues. CDR3 DNA sequence: TGTGCCAGCAGTTTACCAGGGGTTCTCAACAATGAGCAGTTCTTC. Translated, it gives CASSLPGVLNNEQFF. The full variable domain, in which reference TRBV28 and TRBJ2-1 provide the parts outside the CDR3, is DVKVTQSSRYLVKRTGEKVFLECVQDMDHENMFWYRQDPGLGLRLIYFSYDVKMKEKGDIPEGYSVSREKKERFSLILESASTNQTSMYLCASSLPGVLNNEQFFGPGTRLTVL.

This clone was counted only a few times. The gene calls are TRBV6-5 and TRBJ1-5; a possible D gene is TRBD1 (6 bases). The V end was cut by 6 bases, the J end by 0 bases, with 12 bases between. Germline V gene lookup returns CDR1 MNHEY and CDR2 SVGAGI. This CDR3 is built from 15 residues. CDR3 sequence reads: CASRPDRISNQPQHF. In DNA, the CDR3 is TGTGCCAGCAGGCCCGACAGGATTAGCAATCAGCCCCAGCATTTT.

Note on this clone: This sample also contains other DNA sequences that code for the same CDR3. The genes are TRBV18 and TRBJ2-7; D is possibly TRBD1 or TRBD2 (5 bases each). CDR3 size: 11 residues. Germline CDR1 KGHSH, CDR2 LQKENI. V was clipped by 4 bases and J by 5 bases, with 6 bases between them. This chain's CDR3 is CASSRGDEQYF. The CDR3 bases are TGTGCCAGCTCACGAGGGGACGAGCAGTACTTC.

On this clone: At the DNA level, this CDR3 is encoded by other sequences in the same sample as well. The chain recombines TRBV19 with TRBJ2-7; D gene ambiguous. V was shortened by 4 bases and J by 4 bases, with 5 bases between the two germline ends. Germline V gene sequence: CDR1 LNHDA, CDR2 SQIVND (reference sequence). The CDR3 is 11 amino acids. The CDR3 sequence: CASSNRYEQYF. CDR3 nucleotide sequence: TGTGCCAGTAGTAACCGGTACGAGCAGTACTTC.